Described below is a single TCR beta chain sequence and its context. Clones were sequenced by immunoSEQ multiplex PCR, and TCRdb holds only the in-frame ones, with some missing. Among about 46,000 clones listed, approximately 80% were seen once. CDR3 length equals 18 residues. Germline CDR1 reads SGHDT; CDR2 reads YYEEEE. V was pared by 1 base and J by 0 bases, with 8 bases of the junction left unmatched. This entry belongs to a study of OX40 agonist ivuxolimab in advanced cancers. Study background: Of mixed ages from about 20 to 80 and averaging roughly 60 years, the group was just under 85% male.

The TCR comes from an adult with an advanced solid tumor such as melanoma, head and neck, liver or kidney cancer. The source material was CD4+ or CD8+ T cells sorted from blood, sampled in a trial of the OX40 agonist ivuxolimab. The chain recombines TRBV5-6 with TRBJ2-2, with 8 bases identical to TRBD2. The CDR3 DNA is TGTGCCAGCAGCTTGTATCGGGGGGGAAACACGAACACCGGGGAGCTGTTTTTT. It translates to CASSLYRGGNTNTGELFF.